This TCR beta chain was retrieved from a study of T cell responses to AZD1222 COVID-19 vaccine. On the study more broadly: Pooling covered second doses at about 4 or about 12 weeks. Study-level results: Just 5 to 7 people given AZD1222 tested seropositive at baseline. Spike-spanning, vaccine-associated CD4 TCRs were dominant at 160-218 and 743-854. Donors in the cohort were predominantly white British and more often female, and clonal diversity was possibly underestimated.

This CDR3 spans 12 amino acids. Germline V gene sequence: CDR1 MNHEY, CDR2 SVGAGI. The ends were cut back, 4 bases at V and 6 bases at J, with 6 bases in the middle. Repertoires were generated with immunoSEQ multiplex PCR, while TCRdb's copy carries only in-frame clones and drops some. The sample includes 100,000 to 150,000 clones, roughly nine tenths of them seen just once. In regard to this clone: The antigen remains unidentified.

The chain combines TRBV6-5 with TRBJ1-4; D gene ambiguous. The sample here was peripheral blood, taken on day 0 of AZD1222 vaccination. This clonotype was sampled from an adult in good health. CDR3 sequence (DNA): TGTGCCAGCAGTTCCACGGATGAAAAACTGTTTTTT. Translating gives CASSSTDEKLFF.